This T cell receptor (beta chain) was identified during a study of T-cell memory formation after mild COVID-19. Using its own MiXCR run on the 5' RACE reads, TCRdb lists one record per CDR3 protein. This repertoire shows about 150,000 distinct CDR3 sequences, roughly 19% found once; its top ten account for 2% to 2.5%. Study outcomes and limitations: A second wave of clones peaked on day 37, and their SARS-CoV-2 specificity went unconfirmed. In pre-infection memory, a portion of responding clones appeared, which suggested that cross-reactive memory joined. Shrinking CD4+ clones were chiefly CM and EM; CD8+ ones were chiefly EMRA.

As regards this clonotype: Its antigen is unknown.

The CDR3 consists of 16 residues. Germline-derived CDR1 and CDR2 are LGHNA and YNFKEQ. J gave up 3 bases and V 0 bases, and 4 bases lay outside the gene matches. The clonotype comes from an adult woman who had mild COVID-19 (a few samples of this study predate the infection). Cell type and time point are not known. The sequenced sample was PBMCs or a T cell subset sorted from them (not recorded which). This chain connects TRBV4-2 to TRBJ2-1; TRBD2 aligns across 8 bases. In DNA form, the CDR3 reads TGTGCCAGCAGCCAAGATACGGGACTAGACTACAATGAGCAGTTCTTC. Protein sequence: CASSQDTGLDYNEQFF.